This is a list of T cell receptor beta chains from one sample in a study of T cell responses to AZD1222 COVID-19 vaccine. Method: immunoSEQ multiplex PCR; TCRdb's copy keeps in-frame clones and lacks some. The sample shows about 84,000 clones, 87% of them seen only once. This specimen consisted of peripheral blood, obtained on day 0 of AZD1222 vaccination. Receptors were obtained from an adult in good health. CDR3s include the opening cysteine and the closing phenylalanine or tryptophan. A D gene is named only where the DNA matches it firmly. Clone size, where shown, is once, few, many, or a class for clones that have expanded.

V gene: TRBV30
J gene: TRBJ1-1
clone size: NA
D gene: NA
CDR3 protein: CAWSRGIDTEAFF
CDR3 DNA: TGTGCCTGGAGTAGGGGGATTGACACTGAAGCTTTCTTT

V gene: TRBV30
J gene: TRBJ2-7
clone size: NA
D gene: TRBD2
CDR3 protein: CAWSDGLAGTYEQYF
CDR3 DNA: TGTGCCTGGAGCGACGGCCTAGCGGGGACCTACGAGCAGTACTTC

V gene: TRBV12-3/TRBV12-4
J gene: TRBJ1-2
clone size: NA
D gene: TRBD1
CDR3 protein: CASSLRTGNGYTF
CDR3 DNA: TGTGCCAGCAGTTTAAGGACAGGGAATGGCTACACCTTC

V gene: TRBV5-1
J gene: TRBJ1-1
clone size: NA
D gene: NA
CDR3 protein: CASSFKGNTEAFF
CDR3 DNA: TGCGCCAGCAGCTTCAAGGGGAACACTGAAGCTTTCTTT

V gene: TRBV9
J gene: TRBJ1-2
clone size: few
D gene: NA
CDR3 protein: CASSVDVNYGYTF
CDR3 DNA: TGTGCCAGCAGCGTAGATGTGAACTATGGCTACACCTTC

V gene: TRBV27
J gene: TRBJ1-1
clone size: NA
D gene: TRBD1
CDR3 protein: CASSVGQGGWNTEAFF
CDR3 DNA: TGTGCCAGCAGTGTAGGACAGGGAGGCTGGAACACTGAAGCTTTCTTT

V gene: TRBV19
J gene: TRBJ2-2
clone size: few
D gene: TRBD2
CDR3 protein: CASSTGLAANTGELFF
CDR3 DNA: TGTGCCAGTAGTACCGGACTAGCGGCGAACACCGGGGAGCTGTTTTTT

V gene: TRBV10-3
J gene: TRBJ1-1
clone size: NA
D gene: NA
CDR3 protein: CAISPSANTEAFF
CDR3 DNA: TGTGCCATCAGTCCCTCGGCCAACACTGAAGCTTTCTTT

V gene: TRBV19
J gene: TRBJ2-3
clone size: NA
D gene: TRBD1
CDR3 protein: CASRTGLATQYF
CDR3 DNA: TGTGCCAGCAGGACAGGGTTGGCTACGCAGTATTTT

V gene: TRBV3-1/TRBV3-2
J gene: TRBJ2-5
clone size: NA
D gene: TRBD2
CDR3 protein: CASSQELLAGVGGETQYF
CDR3 DNA: TGTGCCAGCAGCCAAGAATTGCTAGCGGGAGTGGGTGGGGAGACCCAGTACTTC

V gene: TRBV7-9
J gene: TRBJ1-2
clone size: NA
D gene: NA
CDR3 protein: CASSFGDNYGYTF
CDR3 DNA: TGTGCCAGCAGCTTCGGGGATAACTATGGCTACACCTTC

V gene: TRBV6-5
J gene: TRBJ1-1
clone size: NA
D gene: NA
CDR3 protein: CASSSSAGPTEAFF
CDR3 DNA: TGTGCCAGCAGTTCATCGGCGGGTCCCACTGAAGCTTTCTTT

V gene: TRBV5-1
J gene: TRBJ2-7
clone size: NA
D gene: TRBD1
CDR3 protein: CASSLIGTASYEQYF
CDR3 DNA: TGCGCCAGCAGCTTGATCGGGACAGCGTCCTACGAGCAGTACTTC

V gene: TRBV19
J gene: TRBJ1-2
clone size: NA
D gene: NA
CDR3 protein: CASSIRQGGYTF
CDR3 DNA: TGTGCCAGTAGTATACGGCAGGGTGGCTACACCTTC

V gene: TRBV12-3/TRBV12-4
J gene: TRBJ1-2
clone size: NA
D gene: NA
CDR3 protein: CASSLWGGYTF
CDR3 DNA: TGTGCCAGCAGTTTATGGGGCGGCTACACCTTC

V gene: TRBV9
J gene: TRBJ1-2
clone size: NA
D gene: TRBD1
CDR3 protein: CASSVEGQGARGYTF
CDR3 DNA: TGTGCCAGCAGCGTAGAGGGACAGGGGGCGAGAGGCTACACCTTC

V gene: TRBV5-4
J gene: TRBJ1-2
clone size: few
D gene: NA
CDR3 protein: CASRTPNGYGYTF
CDR3 DNA: TGTGCCAGCAGAACACCCAACGGCTATGGCTACACCTTC

V gene: TRBV5-6
J gene: TRBJ2-3
clone size: NA
D gene: NA
CDR3 protein: CASSSQTEFRTDTQYF
CDR3 DNA: TGTGCCAGCAGCTCCCAGACGGAATTCCGCACAGATACGCAGTATTTT